This T cell receptor (beta chain) was observed in a study of beta chain features in type 1 diabetes. Study in general: Patients did not differ from healthy donors in age, gender or cell yield.

General observations from the study: Shortening that was moderate but significant affected the TCRB CDR3s of Type 1 diabetes patients in all four CD4+ subsets. PCR may have favored shorter templates equally in patients and controls. A pattern of fewer insertions and more deletions at VDJ junctions was seen in type 1 diabetes patients.

Comment on this clone: Its antigen is as yet unknown.

The study reverse transcribed the entire isolated RNA, so it sequenced expressed TCRB transcripts. Only in-frame clones appear in the TCRdb table, and some are missing; sequencing was by immunoSEQ multiplex PCR. The data show 450,000 to 600,000 clones, roughly 30% seen once. The CDR3 is 18 amino acids. Germline V gene lookup returns CDR1 SQVTM and CDR2 ANQGSEA. Deletions cut 4 bases from V and 0 bases from J, with 22 bases between. This clonotype was sampled from a man aged 18 to 29 in good health. V is TRBV29-1 and J is TRBJ2-1; no definite D call. Sequencing was carried out using naive CD4+ T cells from blood. CDR3 sequence: CSVVDLSILPSSYNEQFF. DNA of the CDR3: TGCAGCGTTGTGGACCTTTCAATCCTTCCGAGCTCCTACAATGAGCAGTTCTTC.